This is a list of T cell receptor beta chains from one sample in a study of blood T cell repertoires in COVID-19. This table comes from immunoSEQ multiplex PCR, and its TCRdb copy is limited to in-frame clones, with some not included. The repertoire includes some 460,000 clones, 87% of them detected once, and approximately 2% sits in the top ten. The specimen was PBMCs or T cells enriched from blood (not recorded which). The receptor source for this set is a woman under 30 with acute COVID-19. The conserved cysteine and the conserved F or W are not part of the CDR3 here.

>TRBJ2-7|TRBV28
ASTRLAGAPYEQY
>TRBJ1-1|TRBV27
ASRFGGASTEAF
>TRBJ1-3|TRBV19
ASSYSYRSGNTIY
>TRBJ2-7|TRBV27
ASSGGTHHPLYEQY
>TRBJ1-2|TRBV29-1
SVEEVGQGIYGYT
>TRBJ1-2|TRBV27
ASSLGTRDGYT
>TRBJ1-6|TRBV18
ASSLGEENSPLH
>TRBJ2-3|TRBV5-6
ASSSPGLAEKDTQY
>TRBJ2-7|TRBV9
ASSLRPVGGEQY
>TRBJ2-3|TRBV6-1
ASSARTSRGMTSTDTQY
>TRBJ2-5|TRBV3-1/TRBV3-2
ASSPGQTKETQY
>TRBJ1-5|TRBV30
AWSVRDQPQH
>TRBJ2-7|TRBV12-3/TRBV12-4
ASSLAYYEQY
>TRBJ1-2|TRBV6-5
ASSLTGTGDYGYT
>TRBJ2-2|TRBV5-1
ASKPTGGTGELF
>TRBJ2-2|TRBV19
ASSITRTGELF
>TRBJ1-6|TRBV5-1
ASSLAAGTDNSPLH
>TRBJ2-1|TRBV24-1
ATSDQGLAGAGEQF
>TRBJ1-4|TRBV2
ASSEGTGFIDEKLF
>TRBJ2-7|TRBV2
ASSELRGRDEQY
>TRBJ2-1|TRBV24-1
ATSASAGDEYNEQF
>TRBJ1-2|TRBV29-1
SGSVFDGYT
>TRBJ2-2|TRBV3-1/TRBV3-2
ASSRLAGGPNTGELF
>TRBJ2-1|TRBV7-2
ASNLESSYNEQF
>TRBJ1-1|TRBV11-1
ASARTGMNTEAF
>TRBJ1-4|TRBV18
ASSPVDRVDEKLF
>TRBJ2-7|TRBV6-2/TRBV6-3
ASSFTGGPSAEQY
>TRBJ2-5|TRBV7-2
ASSSPDRAQETQY
>TRBJ1-2|TRBV3-1/TRBV3-2
ASSQHAAATGGYT
>TRBJ2-5|TRBV2
ASSEARGEETQY
>TRBJ1-5|TRBV27
ASSRQLNQPQH
>TRBJ1-4|TRBV18
ASSRMTGTAATNEKLF
>TRBJ1-2|TRBV9
ASSPTGNYGYT
>TRBJ2-2|TRBV5-1
ASRFDTGELF
>TRBJ2-3|TRBV19
ASAAGGGYTDTQY
>TRBJ1-2|TRBV28
ASGPERGNT
>TRBJ2-3|TRBV5-1
ASSAGGPVDTQY
>TRBJ2-1|TRBV10-3
AISDPTGGTYNEQF
>TRBJ1-2|TRBV29-1
SVEEQQNGYT
>TRBJ2-5|TRBV7-9
ASSLGGGAETQY
>TRBJ1-5|TRBV6-5
ASSLAGGQPQH
>TRBJ2-5|TRBV9
ASSTAWGRGQETQY
>TRBJ2-7|TRBV27
ASSQTGTSTYEQY
>TRBJ1-5|TRBV18
ASSLGQYNQPQH
>TRBJ2-1|TRBV7-3
ASSFLGQAIKYNEQF
>TRBJ1-3|TRBV5-4
ASSRDFSSGNTIY
>TRBJ1-6|TRBV2
ASSGSPTGSPLH
>TRBJ2-7|TRBV5-1
ASSFGGAYEQY
>TRBJ1-2|TRBV2
ASSGEGIYGYT
>TRBJ1-1|TRBV15
ATSRDRVTEAF
>TRBJ2-2|TRBV7-3
ASRENSAGELF
>TRBJ2-7|TRBV29-1
SVGKGGGEQY
>TRBJ2-5|TRBV18
ASSPLGQENFH
>TRBJ2-5|TRBV18
ASSPPGQGGGQETQY
>TRBJ1-2|TRBV24-1
ATSRTGEDSRHGYT
>TRBJ2-7|TRBV4-3
ASSQFDRQNYEQY
>TRBJ1-2|TRBV18
ASSPPGDRGPHGYT
>TRBJ2-7|TRBV5-1
ASSLAQGGEQY
>TRBJ1-5|TRBV28
ASSELSQPQH
>TRBJ1-5|TRBV9
ASSVGRGNQPQH